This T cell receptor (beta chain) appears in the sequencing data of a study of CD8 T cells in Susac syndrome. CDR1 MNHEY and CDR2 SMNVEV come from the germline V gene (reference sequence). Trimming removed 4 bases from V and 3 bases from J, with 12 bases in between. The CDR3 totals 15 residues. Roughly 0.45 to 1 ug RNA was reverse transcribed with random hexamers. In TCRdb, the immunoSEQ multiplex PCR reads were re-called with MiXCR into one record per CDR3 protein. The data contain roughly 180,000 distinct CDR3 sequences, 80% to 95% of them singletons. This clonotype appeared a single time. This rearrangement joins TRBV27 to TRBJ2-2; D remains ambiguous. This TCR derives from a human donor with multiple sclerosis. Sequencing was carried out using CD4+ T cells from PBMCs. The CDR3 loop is CASSSWLRDTGELFF. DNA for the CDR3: TGTGCCAGCAGTTCATGGCTAAGGGACACCGGGGAGCTGTTTTTT.